These 6 T cell receptor beta chains originate from one sample sequenced in a study of blood T cell repertoires in COVID-19. TCRdb's table, derived via immunoSEQ multiplex PCR, lists solely in-frame clones and lacks some. This sample yields about 100,000 clones, of which more than 80% are seen a single time; roughly 4.4% belongs to the top ten. Sequencing used peripheral blood. The receptors stem from a human donor in a cohort sampled during active COVID-19.

This sequence joins TRBV7-8 and TRBJ2-7; D may be TRBD2 (5 bases). Trimming left V 4 bases short and J 7 bases short, with 20 bases between. This CDR3 spans 15 amino acids. Germline V gene lookup returns CDR1 SGHVS and CDR2 FQNEAQ. Written as DNA, the CDR3 is TGTGCCAGCAGCTCCGGAGGTAGGCCCGTGAGAGAGCAGTACTTC. Protein sequence: CASSSGGRPVREQYF.

The J gene is TRBJ2-7, the V gene TRBV7-2; no reliable D call. The germline V and J ends were trimmed by 2 bases and 2 bases, with 13 bases remaining between them. Germline CDR1 and CDR2: SGHTA and FQGNSA. The CDR3 totals 15 residues. CDR3 in amino acids: CASSLSRSSAYEQYF. DNA for the CDR3: TGTGCCAGCAGCTTAAGCCGGTCCAGCGCCTACGAGCAGTACTTC.

The chain has TRBV24-1 and TRBJ1-2; D gene ambiguous. V was cut by 4 bases and J by 6 bases, with 11 bases left in between. Germline loops: CDR1 KGHDR, CDR2 SFDVKD. The CDR3 length is 13 residues. DNA of the CDR3: TGTGCCACCAGTGACCCCACAAACCATGGCTACACCTTC. Amino acid sequence: CATSDPTNHGYTF.

The chain combines TRBV7-3 with TRBJ2-3; 8 nucleotides line up with TRBD2. The CDR3 contains 15 residues. Germline trimming cut 0 bases from V and 2 bases from J; bases unmatched to any gene: 1. Per the germline V gene, CDR1 is SGHTA and CDR2 is FQGTGA. The CDR3 here is CASSLTGLVTDTQYF. CDR3 sequence (DNA): TGTGCCAGCAGCTTAACGGGACTAGTCACAGATACGCAGTATTTT.

This clone was seen more than once but under ten times. The chain links TRBV18 to TRBJ2-7; 7 bases match TRBD1. Germline-derived CDR1 and CDR2 are KGHSH and LQKENI. The CDR3 consists of 15 residues. The junction had 10 bases not matched to a gene; V was cut back by 4 bases and J by 4 bases. This CDR3 is CASSQGAGIDYEQYF. In nucleotides, the CDR3 is TGTGCCAGCTCACAGGGGGCCGGTATTGATTACGAGCAGTACTTC.

This clone appeared a single time. The chain has TRBV5-6 and TRBJ2-5, with 7 bases aligning to TRBD2. From germline, CDR1 is SGHDT and CDR2 YYEEEE. J lost 5 bases, V lost 4 bases, and 5 bases had no gene match. The CDR3 runs to 13 residues. CDR3 residues: CASSMTSSETQYF. In DNA, the CDR3 is TGTGCCAGCAGCATGACTAGCTCGGAGACCCAGTACTTC.